Below, 22 T cell receptor beta chains from the same sample are listed, as sequenced in a study of cytomegalovirus exposure and HLA in healthy donors. Primers included in the PCR were 60 Vbeta and 13 Jbeta primers. Using immunoSEQ multiplex PCR, the repertoire was profiled, and TCRdb retains in-frame clones only, with some absent. The top ten hold about 5.7% of the sample, which has over 100,000 clones, less than 70% seen once. The specimen sequenced was PBMCs. These receptors were obtained from a woman between 70 and 85 years old in good health and CMV-seropositive.

CDR3 DNA: TGTGCCAGCTCACCGGCAGAACAGGGGTTGCGAACTGAAGCTTTCTTT. Translation: CASSPAEQGLRTEAFF. V is TRBV18 and J is TRBJ1-1; 7 nucleotides match TRBD1. This CDR3 contains 16 residues. Trimming cost V 3 bases and J 5 bases; bases outside gene matches: 12. Looked up from germline, CDR1 is KGHSH and CDR2 is LQKENI.

The chain has TRBV18 and TRBJ1-1, with 9 nucleotides matching TRBD1. The CDR3 sequence is 14 residues long. V trimming: 4 bases; J trimming: 1 base; junction bases outside the gene matches: 1. Germline CDR1 is KGHSH and CDR2 is LQKENI. The CDR3: CASSRTGANTEAFF. Here the CDR3 DNA reads TGTGCCAGCTCACGGACAGGGGCGAACACTGAAGCTTTCTTT.

This clone was recorded once. The chain recombines TRBV13 with TRBJ1-4; D is unresolved. Trimming took 5 bases from V and 4 from J, leaving 14 bases between them. The CDR3 consists of 15 residues. Germline lookup yields CDR1 PRHDT and CDR2 FYEKMQ (reference sequence). The CDR3 DNA reads TGTGCCAGCAGCGAATCCTTAAACAGTAATGAAAAACTGTTTTTT. Translated, it gives CASSESLNSNEKLFF.

This chain uses TRBV30 with TRBJ1-6, with D unresolved. Looked up from germline, CDR1 is GTSNPN and CDR2 is SVGIG (reference sequence). The V and J ends lost 8 bases and 5 bases respectively, with 13 bases between them. The CDR3 has 13 residues. The CDR3 nucleotides are TGTGCCGGTTCTAAAGCGAATAATTCACCCCTCCACTTT. This gives the protein CAGSKANNSPLHF.

This clone was detected only once. The chain is built from TRBV6-5 and TRBJ2-5, with a possible D match to TRBD1 (6 bases). The V gene's germline CDR1 is MNHEY and CDR2 SVGAGI. The length of the CDR3 is 14 residues. V was pared by 0 bases and J by 5 bases, with 10 bases between. This CDR3 reads CASSYSTGGETQYF. The DNA for the CDR3 is TGTGCCAGCAGTTACTCGACAGGCGGGGAGACCCAGTACTTC.

This clone came up a few times. This sequence joins TRBV21-1 and TRBJ2-7; TRBD1 is the table's D call, not checked against the DNA. TRBV21-1 is termed a pseudogene. The CDR3 has 17 amino acids. The CDR3 DNA is TGTGCCAGCAGAGTCTGGGGGACAGGGCCGCAAGCCTACGAGCAGTACTTC. Protein product: CASRVWGTGPQAYEQYF.

In this sample, this clone turned up a few times. The V and J genes are TRBV6-6 and TRBJ1-1, with TRBD1 matching 8 bases. CDR3 size: 15 residues. Trimming at V came to 7 bases and at J to 3 bases, leaving 10 bases not matched to a gene. Looked up from germline, CDR1 is MNHNY and CDR2 is SVGAGI (reference sequence). The CDR3 coding sequence is TGTGCCAGCAAGAGGTCAGGGGGCAGGGACACTGAAGCTTTCTTT. As protein: CASKRSGGRDTEAFF.

CDR3 sequence reads: CASSSTGAWQPQHF. CDR3 in DNA: TGTGCCAGCAGTTCAACAGGGGCTTGGCAGCCCCAGCATTTT. The chain uses TRBV7-2 and TRBJ1-5; 7 nucleotides line up with TRBD1. Per the germline V gene, CDR1 is SGHTA and CDR2 is FQGNSA. The CDR3 totals 14 residues. The V segment lost 6 bases and the J segment 7 bases; nucleotides outside the gene matches: 9.

The chain couples TRBV7-2 to TRBJ2-5, with D maybe TRBD2 (6 bases). Germline V gives CDR1 SGHTA, CDR2 FQGNSA. The CDR3 is 14 amino acids. V lost 5 bases and J 1 base, leaving 11 bases between the germline ends. The CDR3 protein is CASSPGLLQETQYF. CDR3 bases: TGTGCCAGCAGCCCGGGACTCCTCCAAGAGACCCAGTACTTC.

V and J are TRBV19 and TRBJ2-7, with 10 nucleotides matching TRBD1. V lost 6 bases to trimming and J lost 4 bases; unmatched junction nucleotides: 6. This CDR3 is 14 amino acids long. Germline loops: CDR1 LNHDA, CDR2 SQIVND (reference sequence). CDR3 coding DNA: TGTGCCAGTAGGCCGGGACAGGGGATTTACGAGCAGTACTTC. This encodes CASRPGQGIYEQYF.

The sample holds one count of this clone. The chain couples TRBV10-1 to TRBJ2-2; D is perhaps TRBD1 (6 bases). The germline V gene has CDR1 WNHNN and CDR2 SYGVQD (reference sequence). Trimming stripped 6 bases from V and 4 bases from J, with 18 bases between. CDR3 size: 16 residues. The CDR3 loop is CASSAMGRGITGELFF. CDR3 DNA sequence: TGCGCCAGCAGCGCTATGGGCAGGGGAATCACCGGGGAGCTGTTTTTT.

The chain recombines TRBV7-2 with TRBJ2-5; 11 nucleotides agree with TRBD2. CDR3 size: 16 residues. Per the germline V gene, CDR1 is SGHTA and CDR2 is FQGNSA. V trimming: 0 bases; J trimming: 2 bases; junction bases outside the gene matches: 2. The CDR3 DNA sequence: TGTGCCAGCAGCTTAGCAACTAGCGGGGGTCAAGAGACCCAGTACTTC. Translating it yields CASSLATSGGQETQYF.

The chain combines TRBV19 with TRBJ1-6; D is ambiguous. Germline loops: CDR1 LNHDA, CDR2 SQIVND (reference sequence). The V and J ends lost 2 bases and 9 bases respectively, with 8 bases between them. There are 13 residues in the CDR3. The CDR3 DNA sequence: TGTGCCAGTAGTATACACATCTCTTCACCCCTCCACTTT. Its translation: CASSIHISSPLHF.

This clone has a handful of counts. The chain combines TRBV27 with TRBJ1-1, with TRBD1 matching 9 bases. In germline, CDR1 is MNHEY, CDR2 SMNVEV (reference sequence). V was pared by 5 bases and J by 5 bases, with 9 bases of the junction left unmatched. The CDR3 runs 15 residues. The CDR3 reads CASSLARDRVTEAFF. For the CDR3, the DNA is TGTGCCAGCAGTCTCGCCCGGGACAGGGTTACTGAAGCTTTCTTT.

The J gene is TRBJ1-6, the V gene TRBV10-3; 7 positions match TRBD1. Germline V gene lookup returns CDR1 ENHRY and CDR2 SYGVKD. This CDR3 region has 13 residues. With 4 bases clipped from V and 10 bases from J, the junction kept 4 bases outside the gene matches. The CDR3 loop is CAISVRTGSPLHF. The CDR3 DNA sequence: TGTGCCATCAGTGTAAGGACAGGCTCACCCCTCCACTTT.

This chain uses TRBV19 with TRBJ1-6; no clear D gene. The germline V and J ends were trimmed by 2 bases and 8 bases, with 4 bases remaining between them. The CDR3 sequence is 12 residues long. Per germline, CDR1 LNHDA and CDR2 SQIVND (reference sequence). The CDR3 loop is CASSILDSPLHF. The DNA for the CDR3 is TGTGCCAGTAGTATATTAGATTCACCCCTCCACTTT.

The CDR3 DNA sequence: TGCAGCGTAGGTGGTCTAGCGGGGGGGAAAGCACTAACAGATACGCAGTATTTT. Protein product: CSVGGLAGGKALTDTQYF. V gene TRBV29-1 combines with J gene TRBJ2-3; TRBD2 matches 12 bases. This CDR3 spans 18 amino acids. V lost 6 bases, J lost 3 bases, and 16 bases stayed unmatched. Germline CDR1 SQVTM, CDR2 ANQGSEA.

The chain has TRBV5-1 and TRBJ2-5, with TRBD2 identical over 7 bases. Germline assignment: CDR1 SGHRS and CDR2 YFSETQ. This CDR3 has 17 residues. V lost 0 bases to trimming and J lost 1 base; unmatched junction nucleotides: 9. CDR3 bases: TGCGCCAGCAGCTTGGGGCAGGGTTGGACTAGCCAAGAGACCCAGTACTTC. Its translation is CASSLGQGWTSQETQYF.

In the case of this clone: This specimen includes other DNA sequences encoding the same CDR3. The V gene is TRBV18, the J gene TRBJ1-1; D is unclear. Germline-derived CDR1 and CDR2 are KGHSH and LQKENI. Trimming took 1 base from V and 1 from J, leaving 7 bases between them. The CDR3 sequence is 14 residues long. The CDR3 sequence: CASSPQRENTEAFF. CDR3 DNA: TGTGCCAGCTCACCACAGAGGGAGAACACTGAAGCTTTCTTT.

The chain uses TRBV29-1 and TRBJ1-2; TRBD1 agrees at 9 bases. In germline, CDR1 is SQVTM, CDR2 ANQGSEA. V shed 5 bases, J shed 5 bases, and the junction held 12 bases outside the gene matches. The CDR3 loop spans 15 amino acids. This CDR3 is CSVYTGTGFGYGYTF. In DNA, the CDR3 is TGCAGCGTTTATACCGGGACAGGGTTTGGGTATGGCTACACCTTC.

This chain joins TRBV18 and TRBJ1-2; a possible D gene is TRBD1 (6 bases). Germline lookup yields CDR1 KGHSH and CDR2 LQKENI. CDR3 length equals 14 residues. Trimming left V 5 bases short and J 6 bases short, with 16 bases between. Here the CDR3 reads CASSAGGGVDGYTF. CDR3 DNA: TGTGCCAGCTCAGCGGGAGGGGGTGTTGATGGCTACACCTTC.

This clone was observed a single time. The CDR3 reads CASITSGLRGELFF. CDR3 DNA: TGTGCCAGTATAACTAGCGGTCTCCGCGGGGAGCTGTTTTTT. The genes are TRBV19 and TRBJ2-2; TRBD2 matches at 8 bases. Germline CDR1 LNHDA, CDR2 SQIVND (reference sequence). Trimming at V came to 7 bases and at J to 7 bases, leaving 8 bases not matched to a gene. The CDR3 runs 14 residues. Together with reference TRBV19 and TRBJ2-2, the CDR3 gives the full variable domain: DGGITQSPKYLFRKEGQNVTLSCEQNLNHDAMYWYRQDPGQGLRLIYYSQIVNDFQKGDIAEGYSVSREKKESFPLTVTSAQKNPTAFYLCASITSGLRGELFFGEGSRLTVL.